These 5 T cell receptor beta chains originate from one sample sequenced in a study of cytomegalovirus exposure and HLA in healthy donors. The PCR used 60 Vbeta and 13 Jbeta primers. The method was immunoSEQ multiplex PCR; TCRdb's version includes in-frame clones alone and lacks a portion of them. The profile shows about 140,000 clones, more than 70% of them singletons. Sequencing used PBMCs. These receptors came from a male donor in good health and CMV-seropositive.

V gene TRBV10-3 combines with J gene TRBJ2-7, with 8 bases identical to TRBD1. The CDR3 consists of 14 residues. Losses at the gene ends were 4 bases for V and 3 bases for J; bases not matched to a gene: 5. The germline V gene has CDR1 ENHRY and CDR2 SYGVKD. The CDR3 DNA sequence: TGTGCCATCAGTGGGAAGACAGGGGTCTACGAGCAGTACTTC. Protein product: CAISGKTGVYEQYF.

The chain couples TRBV19 to TRBJ2-3, with a weak D call TRBD2 (6 bases). Trimming took off 6 bases at V and 4 bases at J, with 20 bases between the two ends. The CDR3 extends over 16 amino acids. CDR1 is LNHDA, CDR2 SQIVND, per germline (reference sequence). CDR3 DNA sequence: TGTGCCAGTAGCCGAACAGCCGGGGGATCCGCAGATACGCAGTATTTT. Protein product: CASSRTAGGSADTQYF.

The genes are TRBV6-6 and TRBJ2-5; 7 bases match TRBD1. The tail of the sequence fits TRBJ2-7 better, so the J call may be wrong. This CDR3 spans 13 amino acids. Germline V lookup: CDR1 MNHNY, CDR2 SVGAGI (reference sequence). CDR3 coding DNA: TGTGCCAGCAGTTACTTTGGACAGGTCGAGCAGTACTTC. It yields the protein CASSYFGQVEQYF.

CDR3 region: CASSQIDRANTGELFF. Written as DNA, the CDR3 is TGTGCCAGCAGCCAAATTGACAGGGCCAACACCGGGGAGCTGTTTTTT. This chain uses TRBV4-2 with TRBJ2-2, with 7 bases aligning to TRBD1. The trim removed 2 bases at V and 2 bases at J, leaving 5 bases unmatched. CDR3 length equals 16 residues. Germline lookup yields CDR1 LGHNA and CDR2 YNFKEQ.

The J gene is TRBJ2-5, the V gene TRBV13; a weak D match, TRBD1 (6 bases). The V end was cut by 5 bases, the J end by 2 bases, with 21 bases between. The CDR3 loop spans 17 amino acids. The germline gives CDR1 PRHDT, CDR2 FYEKMQ (reference sequence). CDR3 sequence reads: CASSQYKQGLGQETQYF. CDR3 bases: TGTGCCAGCAGCCAGTACAAACAGGGATTGGGGCAAGAGACCCAGTACTTC. Full variable domain (outside the CDR3, taken from reference TRBV13 and TRBJ2-5): AAGVIQSPRHLIKEKRETATLKCYPIPRHDTVYWYQQGPGQDPQFLISFYEKMQSDKGSIPDRFSAQQFSDYHSELNMSSLELGDSALYFCASSQYKQGLGQETQYFGPGTRLLVL.